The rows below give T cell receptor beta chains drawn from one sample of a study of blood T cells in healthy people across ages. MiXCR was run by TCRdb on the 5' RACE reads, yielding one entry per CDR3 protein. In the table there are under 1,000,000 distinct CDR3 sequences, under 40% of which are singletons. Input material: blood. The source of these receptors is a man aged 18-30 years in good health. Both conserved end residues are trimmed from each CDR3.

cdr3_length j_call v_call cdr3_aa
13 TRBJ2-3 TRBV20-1 SATNPASGTDTQY
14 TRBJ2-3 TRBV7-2 ASSPSVAGGSDTQY
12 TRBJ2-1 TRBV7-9 ASSPRRGFDEQF
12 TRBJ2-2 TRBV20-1 SATGPTNTGELF
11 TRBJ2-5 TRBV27 ASRAGAEETQY
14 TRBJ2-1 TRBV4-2 ASSHGTSESYNEQF
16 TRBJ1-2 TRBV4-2 ASSQVGSSRRHSWGYT
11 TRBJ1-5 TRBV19 ASTLGSNQPQH
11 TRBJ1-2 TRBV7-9 ASTIGEPGGYT
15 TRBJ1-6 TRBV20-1 SASYSLDSHYNSPLH
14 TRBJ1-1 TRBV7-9 ASSTGGTGGNAEAF
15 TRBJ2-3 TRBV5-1 ASSFGLAGGDTDTQY
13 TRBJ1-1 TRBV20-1 SAKLRDRRNTEAF
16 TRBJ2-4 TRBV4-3 ASSQDWSLQTNKNIQY
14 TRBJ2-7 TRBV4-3 ASSQELDRVSYEQY